Below are 14 T cell receptor beta chains sequenced from a single sample in a study of T cells expressing NK-cell markers. Each CDR3 protein gets one entry in TCRdb, which reprocessed the 5' RACE reads and gives no DNA. This listing includes 200,000 to 300,000 distinct CDR3 sequences. The sample consisted of blood T cells: a sorted CD56 or NKG2C T cell subset, CD4+ or CD8+ T cells, or bulk PBMC T cells (not recorded which). The receptors originated from a man aged 18 to 30 in good health.

The V and J genes are TRBV24-1 and TRBJ2-4. The CDR3 runs to 15 residues. Germline V CDR1 and CDR2: KGHDR, SFDVKD. The CDR3 loop reads CATSDRRLAKNIQYF.

The chain is built from TRBV29-1 and TRBJ2-1; TCRdb designates TRBD2, a call that cannot be tested without DNA. There are 15 residues in the CDR3. Germline lookup yields CDR1 SQVTM and CDR2 ANQGSEA. The CDR3 spells CSVEARLANTPEQFF.

CDR3 residues: CSASIDGIQYF. The V and J genes are TRBV20-1 and TRBJ2-4. Germline loops: CDR1 DFQATT, CDR2 SNEGSKA (reference sequence). The CDR3 extends over 11 amino acids.

The V call is TRBV11-2, the J call TRBJ2-1. The length of the CDR3 is 12 residues. Germline V lookup: CDR1 SGHAT, CDR2 FQNNGV. The CDR3 reads CASSQSINEQFF.

The chain combines TRBV6-5 with TRBJ2-1; lacking DNA, the TRBD1 call made by TCRdb goes unchecked. CDR1 and CDR2 (germline): MNHEY, SVGAGI. This CDR3 has 13 amino acids. CDR3 in amino acids: CASSYEVRGEQFF.

The chain has TRBV5-1 and TRBJ2-2; with no DNA, the TCRdb D assignment of TRBD1 cannot be verified. Germline values: CDR1 SGHRS, CDR2 YFSETQ. The CDR3 covers 18 residues. CDR3 sequence reads: CASSLAGGLDANTGELFF.

The chain employs TRBV7-6 and TRBJ2-3; TCRdb indicates TRBD2, and absent DNA this call remains unverified. Germline V gene lookup returns CDR1 SGHVS and CDR2 FNYEAQ. The CDR3 runs 17 residues. The CDR3 protein is CASSPQPGLADSDTQYF.

The chain has TRBV29-1 and TRBJ2-3; TCRdb picks TRBD2, but there is no DNA to check that call. The germline CDR1 and CDR2 sequences are SQVTM and ANQGSEA. The CDR3 is made up of 15 amino acids. The chain's CDR3 is CSLRGLAGSTDTQYF.

V and J are TRBV18 and TRBJ2-5; TCRdb's D gene call, TRBD2, goes unchecked for lack of DNA. CDR1 is KGHSH and CDR2 is LQKENI in the germline V gene. There are 16 residues in the CDR3. The CDR3 region is CASSPRRAGAQETQYF. The entire variable domain, with the rest obtained from reference TRBV18 and TRBJ2-5, is as follows: NAGVMQNPRHLVRRRGQEARLRCSPMKGHSHVYWYRQLPEEGLKFMVYLQKENIIDESGMPKERFSAEFPKEGPSILRIQQVVRGDSAAYFCASSPRRAGAQETQYFGPGTRLLVL.

This chain uses TRBV5-1 with TRBJ2-1; TCRdb picks TRBD1, but there is no DNA to check that call. CDR1 SGHRS and CDR2 YFSETQ come from the germline V gene. The CDR3 spans 15 residues. The CDR3 sequence is CASSGTGTTYNEQFF. Based on the CDR3 plus reference TRBV5-1 and TRBJ2-1, the full variable domain is KAGVTQTPRYLIKTRGQQVTLSCSPISGHRSVSWYQQTPGQGLQFLFEYFSETQRNKGNFPGRFSGRQFSNSRSEMNVSTLELGDSALYLCASSGTGTTYNEQFFGPGTRLTVL.

The chain couples TRBV20-1 to TRBJ2-1; without DNA, the TCRdb call of TRBD1 cannot be checked. Germline lookup yields CDR1 DFQATT and CDR2 SNEGSKA (reference sequence). This CDR3 is built from 16 residues. The CDR3 here is CSATTGLDRGKYEQFF.

V is TRBV19 and J is TRBJ2-7; TCRdb names TRBD1, which stays unverified in the absence of DNA. The CDR3 consists of 14 residues. Germline V gives CDR1 LNHDA, CDR2 SQIVND (reference sequence). CDR3 region: CASSNRELPDEQYF.

This rearrangement joins TRBV12-3 or TRBV12-4 to TRBJ2-3; TCRdb reports TRBD2, a call that lacks DNA to check it against. The CDR3 length is 15 residues. The CDR3 loop reads CASSYVAGVPDTQYF.

The rearrangement uses TRBV27 and TRBJ2-3; no DNA is available, so the TRBD1 call from TCRdb remains unchecked. Germline CDR1 and CDR2: MNHEY and SMNVEV (reference sequence). The CDR3 is 15 amino acids. CDR3 region: CASVPRASGTDTQYF.